This T cell receptor beta chain was observed in a study of blood T cell repertoires in COVID-19. The wider study: PBMCs, B-cell-depleted T cells, or T cells provided the cDNA or gDNA that made up the material.

Per the germline V gene, CDR1 is SGHAT and CDR2 is FQDESV (reference sequence). The CDR3 spans 14 residues. Trimming pared 0 bases from V and 1 base from J, leaving 5 bases between. This clone was found once. In the original analysis: Estimation of nucleated cell counts was performed using reference gene primer amplification. The data were produced by immunoSEQ multiplex PCR, yet TCRdb's version contains in-frame clones alone and is incomplete. V and J calls and clone size follow that table, whereas D and trimming were derived from the DNA. The table has about 120,000 clones, around 90% seen once; the top ten hold over 1.5%.

The sample comprised peripheral blood. V is TRBV11-1 and J is TRBJ2-3, with D uncertain. This receptor was taken from a human donor in a cohort sampled during active COVID-19. CDR3 in amino acids: CASSLATGTDTQYF. CDR3 DNA sequence: TGTGCCAGCAGCTTAGCTACAGGCACAGATACGCAGTATTTT.